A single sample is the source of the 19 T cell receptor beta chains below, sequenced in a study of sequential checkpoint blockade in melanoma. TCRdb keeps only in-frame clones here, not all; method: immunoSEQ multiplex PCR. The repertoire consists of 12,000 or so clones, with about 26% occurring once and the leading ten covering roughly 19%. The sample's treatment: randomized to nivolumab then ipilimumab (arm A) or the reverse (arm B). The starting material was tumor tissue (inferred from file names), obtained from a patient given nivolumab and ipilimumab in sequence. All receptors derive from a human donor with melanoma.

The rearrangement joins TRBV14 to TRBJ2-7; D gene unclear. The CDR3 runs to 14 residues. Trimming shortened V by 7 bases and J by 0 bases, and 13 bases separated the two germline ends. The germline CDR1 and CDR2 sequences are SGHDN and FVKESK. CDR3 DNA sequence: TGTGCCAGCACTGTCGAGGAATTCTCCTACGAGCAGTACGTC. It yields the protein CASTVEEFSYEQYV.

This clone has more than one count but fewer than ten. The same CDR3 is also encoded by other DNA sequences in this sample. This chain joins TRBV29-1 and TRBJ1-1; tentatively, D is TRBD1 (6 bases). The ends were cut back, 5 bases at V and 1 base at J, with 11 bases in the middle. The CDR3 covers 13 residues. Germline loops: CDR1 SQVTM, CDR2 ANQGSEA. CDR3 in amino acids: CSVRTGRNTEAFF. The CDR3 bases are TGCAGCGTTCGTACAGGGAGGAACACTGAAGCTTTCTTT.

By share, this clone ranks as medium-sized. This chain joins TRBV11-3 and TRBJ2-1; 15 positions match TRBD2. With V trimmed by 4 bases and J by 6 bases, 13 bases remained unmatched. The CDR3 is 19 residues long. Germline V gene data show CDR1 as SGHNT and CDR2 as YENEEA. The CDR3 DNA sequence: TGTGCCAGCAGCTCCGAAGGACTAGCGGGGGGGCCGAAGGGCAATGAGCAGTTCTTC. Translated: CASSSEGLAGGPKGNEQFF.

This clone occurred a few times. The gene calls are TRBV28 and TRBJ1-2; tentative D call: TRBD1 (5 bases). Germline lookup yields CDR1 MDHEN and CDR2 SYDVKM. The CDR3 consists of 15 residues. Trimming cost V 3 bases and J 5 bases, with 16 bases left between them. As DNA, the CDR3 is TGTGCCAGCAGTTTGGAGGTGGCAGGGATGTATGGCTACACCTTC. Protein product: CASSLEVAGMYGYTF.

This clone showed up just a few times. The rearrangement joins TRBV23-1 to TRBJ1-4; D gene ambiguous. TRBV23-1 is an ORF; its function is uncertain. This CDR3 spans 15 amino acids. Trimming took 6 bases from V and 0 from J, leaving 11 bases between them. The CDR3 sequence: CASSQRAPTNEKLFF. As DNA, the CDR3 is TGCGCCAGCAGCCAACGTGCTCCAACTAATGAAAAACTGTTTTTT.

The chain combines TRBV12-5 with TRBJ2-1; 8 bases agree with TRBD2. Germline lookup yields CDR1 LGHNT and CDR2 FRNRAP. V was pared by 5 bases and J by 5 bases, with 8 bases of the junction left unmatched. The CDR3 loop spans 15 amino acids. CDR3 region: CASGVADGGDNEQFF. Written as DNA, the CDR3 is TGTGCTAGTGGTGTAGCGGACGGGGGGGACAATGAGCAGTTCTTC.

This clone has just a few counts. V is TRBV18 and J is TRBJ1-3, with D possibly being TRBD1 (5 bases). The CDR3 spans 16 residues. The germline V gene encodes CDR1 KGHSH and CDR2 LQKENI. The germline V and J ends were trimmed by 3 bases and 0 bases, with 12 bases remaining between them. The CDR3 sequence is CASSPPGTYSGNTIYF. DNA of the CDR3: TGTGCCAGCTCACCCCCCGGGACGTACTCTGGAAACACCATATATTTT.

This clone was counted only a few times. The CDR3 spells CASRLAGGTNTGELFF. The CDR3 nucleotides read TGTGCAAGTCGCTTAGCGGGGGGAACGAACACCGGGGAGCTGTTTTTT. The gene calls are TRBV12-2 and TRBJ2-2; the table names TRBD2, a call not compared with the DNA. TRBV12-2 is recorded as a pseudogene. The CDR3 covers 16 residues.

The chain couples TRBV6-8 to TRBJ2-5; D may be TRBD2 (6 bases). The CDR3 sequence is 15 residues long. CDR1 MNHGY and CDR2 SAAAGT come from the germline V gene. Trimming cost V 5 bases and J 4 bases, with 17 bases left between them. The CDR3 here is CASSGTGGVGETQYF. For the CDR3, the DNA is TGTGCCAGCAGTGGCACCGGAGGGGTGGGAGAGACCCAGTACTTC.

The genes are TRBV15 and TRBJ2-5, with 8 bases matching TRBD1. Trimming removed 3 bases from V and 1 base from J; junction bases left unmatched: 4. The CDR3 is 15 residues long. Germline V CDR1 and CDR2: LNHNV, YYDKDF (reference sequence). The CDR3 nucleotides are TGTGCCACCAGCAGGGACAGGGTTCTCCAAGAGACCCAGTACTTC. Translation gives CATSRDRVLQETQYF. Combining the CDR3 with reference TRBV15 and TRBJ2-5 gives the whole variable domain DAMVIQNPRYQVTQFGKPVTLSCSQTLNHNVMYWYQQKSSQAPKLLFHYYDKDFNNEADTPDNFQSRRPNTSFCFLDIRSPGLGDTAMYLCATSRDRVLQETQYFGPGTRLLVL.

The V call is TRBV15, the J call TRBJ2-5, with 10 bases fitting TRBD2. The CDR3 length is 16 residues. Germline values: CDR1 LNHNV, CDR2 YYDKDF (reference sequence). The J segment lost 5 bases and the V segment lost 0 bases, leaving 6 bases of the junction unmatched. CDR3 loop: CATSRESGGGVETQYF. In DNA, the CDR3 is TGTGCCACCAGCAGAGAAAGCGGGGGGGGAGTGGAGACCCAGTACTTC.

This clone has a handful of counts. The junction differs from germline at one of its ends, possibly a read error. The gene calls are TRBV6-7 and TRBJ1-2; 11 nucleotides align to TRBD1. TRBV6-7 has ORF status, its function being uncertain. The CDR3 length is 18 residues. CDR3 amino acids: CATSEPDRGRIVPYGYTF. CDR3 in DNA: TGTGCCACCAGTGAGCCGGACAGGGGGCGAATTGTGCCCTATGGCTACACCTTC.

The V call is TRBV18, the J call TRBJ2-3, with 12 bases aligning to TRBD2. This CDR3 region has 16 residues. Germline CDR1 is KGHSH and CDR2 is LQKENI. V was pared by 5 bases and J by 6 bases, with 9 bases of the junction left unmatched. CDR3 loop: CASSAPGLAGMDTQYF. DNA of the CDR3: TGTGCCAGCTCAGCTCCGGGACTAGCGGGTATGGATACGCAGTATTTT.

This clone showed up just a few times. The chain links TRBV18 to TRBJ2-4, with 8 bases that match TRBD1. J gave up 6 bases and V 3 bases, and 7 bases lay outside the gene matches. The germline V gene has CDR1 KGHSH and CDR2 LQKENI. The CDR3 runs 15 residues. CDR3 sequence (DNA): TGTGCCAGCTCACCCCTGGGACAGGTGGGAAACATTCAGTACTTC. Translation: CASSPLGQVGNIQYF.

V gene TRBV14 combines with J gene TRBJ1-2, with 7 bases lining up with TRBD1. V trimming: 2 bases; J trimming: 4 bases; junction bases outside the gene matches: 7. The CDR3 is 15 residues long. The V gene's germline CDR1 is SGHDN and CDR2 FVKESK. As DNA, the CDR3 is TGTGCCAGCAGCCAAAGTCCAGGGGGAGGCTATGGCTACACCTTC. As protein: CASSQSPGGGYGYTF. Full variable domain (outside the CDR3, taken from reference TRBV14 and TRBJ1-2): EAGVTQFPSHSVIEKGQTVTLRCDPISGHDNLYWYRRVMGKEIKFLLHFVKESKQDESGMPNNRFLAERTGGTYSTLKVQPAELEDSGVYFCASSQSPGGGYGYTFGSGTRLTVV.

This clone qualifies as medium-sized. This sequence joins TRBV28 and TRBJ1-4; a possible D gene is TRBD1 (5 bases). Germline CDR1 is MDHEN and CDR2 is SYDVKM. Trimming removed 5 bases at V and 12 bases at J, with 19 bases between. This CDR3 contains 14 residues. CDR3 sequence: CASSTGTTGGELFF. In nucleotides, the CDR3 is TGTGCCAGCAGTACCGGGACCACGGGTGGAGAACTGTTTTTT.

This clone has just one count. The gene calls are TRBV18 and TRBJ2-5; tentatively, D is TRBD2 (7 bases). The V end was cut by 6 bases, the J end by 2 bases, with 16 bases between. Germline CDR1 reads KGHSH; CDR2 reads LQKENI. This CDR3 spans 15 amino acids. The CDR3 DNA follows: TGTGCCAGCTCCCCTCGCGGGGGCCTTCAAGAGACCCAGTACTTC. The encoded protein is CASSPRGGLQETQYF.

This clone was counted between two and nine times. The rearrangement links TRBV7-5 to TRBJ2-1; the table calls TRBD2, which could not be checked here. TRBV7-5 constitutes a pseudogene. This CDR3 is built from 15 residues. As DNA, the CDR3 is TGTGCCAGCAGCCACACTAGCGGGGGGGCCCATAGGCAGTTCTTC. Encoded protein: CASSHTSGGAHRQFF.

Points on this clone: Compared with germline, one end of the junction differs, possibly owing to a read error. The CDR3 DNA is TGTGCTAGCAGCTGCCGTGTGACAGGAACCTTGTGCTACACCTTC. Its protein is CASSCRVTGTLCYTF. The chain couples TRBV11-3 to TRBJ1-2; tentative D call: TRBD1 (6 bases). CDR3 length: 15 residues. Germline CDR1 and CDR2: SGHNT and YENEEA.